This T cell receptor beta chain emerged from a study of cytomegalovirus exposure and HLA in healthy donors. The PCR employed 60 Vbeta primers together with 13 Jbeta primers. Clones were sequenced by immunoSEQ multiplex PCR, and TCRdb holds only the in-frame ones, with some missing. There are about 200,000 clones in the sample; about 13% occur only once, and over 6.5% lies in the top ten. Study observations and caveats: Several of the most significant clusters appeared, in a later analysis, to be linked to common viral pathogens. A later analysis linked a missense variant in DCLRE1C to the trimming of TCR beta V and J genes.

Germline-derived CDR1 and CDR2 are SGHAT and FQNNGV. The CDR3 is 14 residues long. Trimming removed 7 bases from V and 8 bases from J, with 20 bases in between. This clone was observed a handful of times. The antigen is not known. The sequencing sample was made of PBMCs. The chain joins TRBV11-2 to TRBJ1-2; D is perhaps TRBD1 (5 bases). This receptor was obtained from a middle-aged man in good health and CMV-seropositive. CDR3: CASTPDSPLFGYTF. The CDR3 DNA follows: TGTGCCAGCACCCCCGACAGTCCCCTATTCGGCTACACCTTC.